This TCR beta chain was found in a study of T cells in Graves' hyperthyroidism and ophthalmopathy. Points from the study as a whole: The model identified upcoming ophthalmopathy a median about 6.5 months ahead of onset.

It was RNA transcripts that yielded the amplified TCR beta CDR3 regions. Primed by the HTBI set, a first-round RT-PCR was run on the TCR CDR3. Each CDR3 protein is one row after TCRdb ran MiXCR on the multiplex PCR reads. Of around 600,000 distinct CDR3 sequences in the sample, 15% to 20% are singletons; the top ten hold 2.5% to 4%. Ophthalmopathy patients had Clinical Activity Score at least 3, NOSPECS grade at least 4, duration under 3 months. Exclusion criteria comprised uncontrolled infection, other autoimmune disease, pregnancy or lactation. CDR1 and CDR2 from the germline V gene are LNHNV and YYDKDF (reference sequence). The CDR3 has 17 amino acids. V was cut by 1 base and J by 0 bases, with 10 bases left in between. A few counts support this clonotype. Its antigen is unknown.

V gene TRBV15 combines with J gene TRBJ2-6; D gene uncertain. The sample was blood. This TCR derives from a woman aged 35 to 49 with Graves' ophthalmopathy. The CDR3 sequence: CATSRVETYSGANVLTF. The CDR3 DNA reads TGTGCCACCAGCAGAGTGGAAACTTACTCTGGGGCCAACGTCCTGACTTTC.